This T cell receptor beta chain stems from a study of CD8+CD57+ T cells in acquired aplastic anemia. Across the whole study: When averaged, DNA from sorted CD4+ and CD8+ cells came to about 2.9 ug. For CD4+ cells, healthy donors had an average of roughly 11 million reads.

Trimming shortened V by 1 base and J by 4 bases, and 10 bases separated the two germline ends. The CDR3 is 13 amino acids. From germline, CDR1 is DFQATT and CDR2 SNEGSKA (reference sequence). Both TCR beta VDJ combination and CDR3 sequence profiling were carried out. Genomic DNA was the template for this profiling. TCRdb analysed the reads with MiXCR anew, one entry per CDR3 protein. The repertoire holds a few hundred thousand distinct CDR3 sequences, with about 70% as singletons. General observations from the study: No significant patient-versus-control difference appeared in CD8+ Simpson's diversity.

A word on this clonotype: The antigen is not known.

This TCR derives from a human donor in good health, serving as a control. The material sequenced was sorted CD4+, CD8+, or CD8+CD57+ T cells (not recorded which) from PBMCs. The chain joins TRBV20-1 to TRBJ1-1; D call uncertain. The CDR3 nucleotides are TGCAGTGCTAGAGGTGAGGGAGGCACTGAAGCTTTCTTT. Amino acids: CSARGEGGTEAFF.